These T cell receptor beta chains were read from a single sample in a study of tumor-infiltrating lymphocytes in primary liver carcinoma. TCRdb itself ran the multiplex PCR reads through MiXCR, one entry per CDR3 protein. The sample carries roughly 91,000 distinct CDR3 sequences, around three quarters recorded once. The specimen was liver tumor tissue from sampling region 5. These TCRs come from a woman aged 55 to 70 with primary liver carcinoma and hepatitis B virus infection. CDR3s include the opening cysteine and the closing phenylalanine or tryptophan. A D gene is named only where the DNA matches it firmly. A clone size is listed for some rows: how often the clone was seen (once, few, many), or a class if it is expanded.

CDR3 length | J gene | V gene | clone size | D gene | CDR3 protein | CDR3 DNA
17 | TRBJ2-6 | TRBV12-3/TRBV12-4 | many | TRBD1 | CASSPGQTSSGANVLTF | TGTGCCAGCAGTCCGGGACAGACAAGCTCTGGGGCCAACGTCCTGACTTTC
16 | TRBJ1-5 | TRBV24-1 | NA | NA | CATSSGTGRPNQPQHF | TGTGCCACCAGTTCGGGCACAGGGAGACCTAATCAGCCCCAGCATTTT
15 | TRBJ2-7 | TRBV6-5 | many | TRBD1 | CASSYRPGGADEQYF | TGTGCCAGCAGTTACCGGCCAGGGGGCGCAGACGAGCAGTACTTC
15 | TRBJ1-1 | TRBV30 | NA | NA | CAWKHRDGEDTEAFF | TGTGCCTGGAAACATAGAGATGGAGAGGACACTGAAGCTTTCTTT
18 | TRBJ1-6 | TRBV7-8 | NA | TRBD1 | CASSSGTGEALRNSSLHF | TGTGCCAGCAGTTCCGGGACAGGGGAGGCCTTAAGGAATTCATCCCTCCACTTT
17 | TRBJ2-5 | TRBV11-3 | NA | TRBD2 | CACSRLQTAGEWETQYF | TGTGCCTGCAGCCGTCTCCAAACAGCGGGAGAGTGGGAGACCCAGTACTTC
19 | TRBJ1-5 | TRBV28 | NA | TRBD1 | CASSLVRGRGSFGNQPRHF | TGTGCCAGCAGTTTAGTTAGGGGGCGCGGGTCATTCGGCAATCAGCCCCGGCATTTT
15 | TRBJ2-3 | TRBV29-1 | NA | TRBD1 | CSVEIRGRGIDTQYF | TGCAGCGTTGAAATCAGGGGGCGAGGCATAGATACACAGTATTTT
15 | TRBJ2-5 | TRBV7-9 | NA | NA | CASSLEQGVKETQYF | TGTGCCAGCAGCTTAGAACAGGGTGTGAAGGAGACCCAGTACTTC
19 | TRBJ2-4 | TRBV11-2 | NA | TRBD2 | CASSSRLAGGPRIKNIQYF | TGTGCCAGCAGCTCTCGACTAGCGGGAGGGCCTCGAATCAAAAACATTCAGTACTTC
17 | TRBJ2-1 | TRBV24-1 | NA | TRBD2 | CATSDPKTSGERNEQFF | TGTGCCACCAGTGACCCGAAGACTAGCGGAGAAAGGAATGAGCAGTTCTTC
14 | TRBJ2-2 | TRBV12-3/TRBV12-4 | once | NA | CAIILTGRTGELYF | TGTGCCATCATTTTGACGGGACGCACCGGGGAGCTGTATTTT